The source of this TCR beta chain is a study of molecular identifiers for immune sequencing clone quantification. This clonotype was found many times. CDR3 length: 16 amino acids. V lost 6 bases and J 3 bases, leaving 19 bases between the germline ends. TCRdb itself ran the PCR reads through MiXCR, one entry per CDR3 protein. The table lists 100,000 or so distinct CDR3 sequences, roughly 34% of them singletons, with around 3.8% in the top ten. The genes are TRBV12-3 or TRBV12-4 and TRBJ2-3; D uncertain. The sequencing input was naive CD8+ T cells from blood, with Jurkat cell RNA spiked in. The sample's subset: FACS-sorted CD8+CD4-CCR7+CD45RA+ naive T cells. The receptor comes from a human donor in good health. Some libraries in this study had Jurkat cell RNA spiked in. The CDR3 DNA reads TGTGCCAGCAGCACGAACCCCCAGAGTATGACAGATACGCAGTATTTT. This encodes CASSTNPQSMTDTQYF.